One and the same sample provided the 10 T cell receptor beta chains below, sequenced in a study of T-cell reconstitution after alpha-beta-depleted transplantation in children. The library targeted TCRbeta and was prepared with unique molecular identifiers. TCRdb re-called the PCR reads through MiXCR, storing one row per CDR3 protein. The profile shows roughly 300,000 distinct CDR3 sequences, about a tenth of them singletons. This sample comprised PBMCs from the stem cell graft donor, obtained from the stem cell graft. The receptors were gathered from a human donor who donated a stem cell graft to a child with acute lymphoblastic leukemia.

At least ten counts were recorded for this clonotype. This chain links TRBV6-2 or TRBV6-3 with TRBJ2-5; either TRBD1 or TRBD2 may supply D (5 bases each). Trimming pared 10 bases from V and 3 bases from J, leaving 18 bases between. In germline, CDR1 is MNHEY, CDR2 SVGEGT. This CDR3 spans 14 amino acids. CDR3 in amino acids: CATYGTVRKETQYF. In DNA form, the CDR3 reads TGTGCCACCTACGGGACCGTGCGGAAAGAGACCCAGTACTTC.

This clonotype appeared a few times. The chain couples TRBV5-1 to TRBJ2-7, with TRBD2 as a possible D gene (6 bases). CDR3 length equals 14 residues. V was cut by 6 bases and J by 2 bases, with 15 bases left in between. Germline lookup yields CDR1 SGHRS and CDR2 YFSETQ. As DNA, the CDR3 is TGCGCCAGCAAAGGGGAGGCCCCCCCCTACGAGCAGTACTTC. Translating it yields CASKGEAPPYEQYF.

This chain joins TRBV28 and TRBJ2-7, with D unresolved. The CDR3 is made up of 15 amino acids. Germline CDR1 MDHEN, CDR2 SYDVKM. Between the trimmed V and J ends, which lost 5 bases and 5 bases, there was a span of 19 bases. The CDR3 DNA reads TGTGCCAGCAGTCCCCGATTCGAGCCAGGCCACGAGCAGTACTTC. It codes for CASSPRFEPGHEQYF.

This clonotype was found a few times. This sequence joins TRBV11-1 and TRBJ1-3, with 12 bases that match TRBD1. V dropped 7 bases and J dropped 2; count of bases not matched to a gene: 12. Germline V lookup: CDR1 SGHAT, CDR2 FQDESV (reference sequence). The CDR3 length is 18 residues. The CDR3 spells CASTAFGTGGLTGNTIYF. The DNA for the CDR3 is TGTGCCAGCACCGCCTTCGGGACAGGGGGCTTAACTGGAAACACCATATATTTT.

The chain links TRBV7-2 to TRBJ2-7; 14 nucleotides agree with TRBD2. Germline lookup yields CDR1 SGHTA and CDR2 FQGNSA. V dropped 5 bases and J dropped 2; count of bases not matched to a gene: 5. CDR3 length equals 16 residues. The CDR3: CASSRGLAGDTYEQYF. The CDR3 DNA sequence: TGTGCCAGCAGCCGGGGACTAGCGGGAGACACCTACGAGCAGTACTTC.

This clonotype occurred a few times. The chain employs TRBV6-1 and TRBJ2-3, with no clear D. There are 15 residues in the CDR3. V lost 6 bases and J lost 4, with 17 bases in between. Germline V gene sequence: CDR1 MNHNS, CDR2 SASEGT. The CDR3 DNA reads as TGTGCCAGCAGCCGATCTCACAAGGTGGCAGATACGCAGTATTTT. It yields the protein CASSRSHKVADTQYF.

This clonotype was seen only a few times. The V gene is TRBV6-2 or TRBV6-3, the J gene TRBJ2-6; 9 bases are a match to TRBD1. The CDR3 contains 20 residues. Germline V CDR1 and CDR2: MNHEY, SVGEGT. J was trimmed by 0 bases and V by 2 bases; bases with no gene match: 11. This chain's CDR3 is CASSYPLRDRAFSGANVLTF. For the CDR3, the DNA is TGTGCCAGCAGTTACCCCTTACGGGACAGGGCTTTCTCTGGGGCCAACGTCCTGACTTTC.

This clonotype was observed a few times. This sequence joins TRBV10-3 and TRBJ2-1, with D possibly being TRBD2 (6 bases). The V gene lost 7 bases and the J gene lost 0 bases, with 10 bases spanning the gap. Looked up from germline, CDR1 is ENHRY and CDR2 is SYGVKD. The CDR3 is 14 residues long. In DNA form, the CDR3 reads TGTGCCATCAAGGGCGGGATCTCCTACAATGAGCAGTTCTTC. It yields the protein CAIKGGISYNEQFF.

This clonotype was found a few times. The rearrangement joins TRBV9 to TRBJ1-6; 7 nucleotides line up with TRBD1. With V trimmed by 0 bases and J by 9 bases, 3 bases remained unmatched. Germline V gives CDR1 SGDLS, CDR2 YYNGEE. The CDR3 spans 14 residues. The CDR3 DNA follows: TGTGCCAGCAGCGTAGAAGGGGGCGGTTCACCCCTCCACTTT. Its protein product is CASSVEGGGSPLHF.

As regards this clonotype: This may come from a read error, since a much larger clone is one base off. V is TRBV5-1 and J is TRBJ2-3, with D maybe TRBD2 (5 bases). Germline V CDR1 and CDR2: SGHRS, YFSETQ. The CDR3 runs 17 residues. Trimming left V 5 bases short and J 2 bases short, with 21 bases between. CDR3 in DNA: TGCGCCAGCAGTTTAATTATACGGGATTTACACACAGATACGCAGTATTTT. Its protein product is CASSLIIRDLHTDTQYF.